Listed below are T cell receptor beta chains from one sample, sequenced in a study of shared clonotypes between healthy human individuals. Sequencing used immunoSEQ multiplex PCR; TCRdb keeps in-frame clones, though not all of them. The sample records approximately 700,000 clones, roughly 73% being singletons. Material for sequencing was memory CD4+ T cells sorted from blood. These receptors all stem from a woman in her twenties or thirties in good health. CDR3s include the opening cysteine and the closing phenylalanine or tryptophan. A D gene is named only where the DNA matches it firmly. Some rows mark clone size as missing; the rest say once, few, many or name a class of expanded clone.

d_call: -; cdr3_length: 15; clone_size: -; j_call: TRBJ1-2; v_call: TRBV27; cdr3_aa: CASRTTPAAQYGYTF; cdr3_nt: TGTGCCAGCAGAACGACCCCCGCAGCTCAGTATGGCTACACCTTC
d_call: TRBD1; cdr3_length: 16; clone_size: -; j_call: TRBJ1-1; v_call: TRBV19; cdr3_aa: CASIRQGTSRNTEAFF; cdr3_nt: TGTGCCAGTATCAGACAGGGTACTTCCCGGAACACTGAAGCTTTCTTT
d_call: -; cdr3_length: 14; clone_size: -; j_call: TRBJ2-5; v_call: TRBV5-8; cdr3_aa: CASRGRQFQETQYF; cdr3_nt: TGTGCCAGCAGGGGACGACAGTTCCAAGAGACCCAGTACTTC
d_call: TRBD2; cdr3_length: 16; clone_size: -; j_call: TRBJ2-7; v_call: TRBV28; cdr3_aa: CASSVSTSGRKYEQYF; cdr3_nt: TGTGCCAGCAGTGTCTCAACTAGCGGGAGGAAGTACGAGCAGTACTTC
d_call: -; cdr3_length: 15; clone_size: -; j_call: TRBJ2-7; v_call: TRBV5-4; cdr3_aa: CASSSGGTGIYEQYF; cdr3_nt: TGTGCCAGCAGCTCCGGAGGGACGGGGATTTACGAGCAGTACTTC
d_call: -; cdr3_length: 17; clone_size: -; j_call: TRBJ2-7; v_call: TRBV28; cdr3_aa: CASRPSHLRGRIHEQYF; cdr3_nt: TGTGCCAGCAGGCCCTCACATCTCAGGGGAAGGATACACGAGCAGTACTTC
d_call: -; cdr3_length: 15; clone_size: -; j_call: TRBJ2-5; v_call: TRBV7-2; cdr3_aa: CASSKVALTAETQYF; cdr3_nt: TGTGCCAGCAGCAAAGTAGCTTTAACCGCAGAGACCCAGTACTTC
d_call: -; cdr3_length: 15; clone_size: many; j_call: TRBJ1-4; v_call: TRBV5-1; cdr3_aa: CASSTGSAANEKLFF; cdr3_nt: TGCGCCAGCAGCACTGGGAGTGCGGCTAATGAAAAACTGTTTTTT
d_call: -; cdr3_length: 15; clone_size: -; j_call: TRBJ2-1; v_call: TRBV4-1; cdr3_aa: CASSQAGTSYNEQFF; cdr3_nt: TGCGCCAGCAGTCAAGCCGGGACTTCCTACAATGAGCAGTTCTTC
d_call: -; cdr3_length: 19; clone_size: -; j_call: TRBJ2-5; v_call: TRBV12-2; cdr3_aa: CASRLVSLRVTDVQETQYF; cdr3_nt: TGTGCAAGTCGCTTAGTTTCCCTTCGCGTGACAGACGTCCAAGAGACCCAGTACTTC
d_call: -; cdr3_length: 11; clone_size: many; j_call: TRBJ2-7; v_call: TRBV19; cdr3_aa: CASSNLYEQYF; cdr3_nt: TGTGCCAGTAGTAACCTCTACGAGCAGTACTTC
d_call: TRBD2; cdr3_length: 19; clone_size: few; j_call: TRBJ2-7; v_call: TRBV4-1; cdr3_aa: CASSFQPGLAHRTSYEQYF; cdr3_nt: TGCGCCAGCAGCTTCCAACCGGGACTAGCGCATAGAACCTCCTACGAGCAGTACTTC
d_call: -; cdr3_length: 15; clone_size: once; j_call: TRBJ2-7; v_call: TRBV28; cdr3_aa: CASSLVGGLAYEQYF; cdr3_nt: TGTGCCAGCAGTTTGGTTGGCGGACTCGCCTACGAGCAGTACTTC
d_call: -; cdr3_length: 12; clone_size: -; j_call: TRBJ2-7; v_call: TRBV5-1; cdr3_aa: CASSGSTYEQYF; cdr3_nt: TGCGCCAGCAGCGGTTCGACTTACGAGCAGTACTTC
d_call: TRBD1; cdr3_length: 14; clone_size: -; j_call: TRBJ1-2; v_call: TRBV2; cdr3_aa: CASSYRGSNYGYTF; cdr3_nt: TGTGCCAGCAGTTACAGGGGATCTAACTATGGCTACACCTTC
d_call: -; cdr3_length: 13; clone_size: few; j_call: TRBJ2-7; v_call: TRBV28; cdr3_aa: CASSFGRAYEQYF; cdr3_nt: TGTGCCAGCAGTTTTGGCAGGGCCTACGAGCAGTACTTC
d_call: -; cdr3_length: 11; clone_size: -; j_call: TRBJ1-2; v_call: TRBV6-5; cdr3_aa: CASGSNYGYTF; cdr3_nt: TGTGCCAGCGGGTCTAACTATGGCTACACCTTC
d_call: -; cdr3_length: 14; clone_size: -; j_call: TRBJ2-2; v_call: TRBV5-1; cdr3_aa: CASTRPGNTGELFF; cdr3_nt: TGCGCCAGCACTCGGCCGGGGAACACCGGGGAGCTGTTTTTT
d_call: -; cdr3_length: 14; clone_size: -; j_call: TRBJ2-3; v_call: TRBV10-2; cdr3_aa: CASTRVEGTDTQYF; cdr3_nt: TGCGCCAGCACCCGGGTGGAGGGCACAGATACGCAGTATTTT
d_call: TRBD2; cdr3_length: 15; clone_size: -; j_call: TRBJ2-3; v_call: TRBV5-4; cdr3_aa: CASSLELAGGDTQYF; cdr3_nt: TGTGCCAGCAGCCTGGAACTAGCGGGAGGGGATACGCAGTATTTT
d_call: -; cdr3_length: 16; clone_size: -; j_call: TRBJ2-3; v_call: TRBV27; cdr3_aa: CAYNEDPWVYTDTQYF; cdr3_nt: TGTGCCTATAATGAGGATCCCTGGGTTTACACAGATACGCAGTATTTT
d_call: -; cdr3_length: 16; clone_size: -; j_call: TRBJ1-2; v_call: TRBV6-6; cdr3_aa: CASRNRDPTVNYGYTF; cdr3_nt: TGTGCCAGCAGAAACCGGGACCCGACGGTTAACTATGGCTACACCTTC
d_call: -; cdr3_length: 13; clone_size: -; j_call: TRBJ2-1; v_call: TRBV7-2; cdr3_aa: CASSPRGPNEQFF; cdr3_nt: TGTGCCAGCAGCCCCCGAGGTCCCAATGAGCAGTTCTTC
d_call: TRBD1; cdr3_length: 14; clone_size: -; j_call: TRBJ2-7; v_call: TRBV29-1; cdr3_aa: CSVTPGQGTGEQYF; cdr3_nt: TGCAGCGTCACCCCCGGACAGGGAACGGGTGAGCAGTACTTC
d_call: -; cdr3_length: 15; clone_size: -; j_call: TRBJ2-1; v_call: TRBV5-1; cdr3_aa: CASSFGAEGSNEQFF; cdr3_nt: TGCGCCAGCAGCTTTGGGGCGGAGGGTTCCAATGAGCAGTTCTTC
d_call: -; cdr3_length: 15; clone_size: -; j_call: TRBJ2-1; v_call: TRBV27; cdr3_aa: CASSLSIRGYNEQFF; cdr3_nt: TGTGCCAGCAGTTTATCGATCCGTGGTTACAATGAGCAGTTCTTC
d_call: -; cdr3_length: 12; clone_size: once; j_call: TRBJ2-7; v_call: TRBV7-2; cdr3_aa: CASSLYTYEQYF; cdr3_nt: TGTGCCAGCAGCTTATATACCTACGAGCAGTACTTC
d_call: -; cdr3_length: 15; clone_size: -; j_call: TRBJ2-1; v_call: TRBV18; cdr3_aa: CASSPMGRNYNEQFF; cdr3_nt: TGTGCCAGCTCACCAATGGGGCGGAACTACAATGAGCAGTTCTTC
d_call: TRBD2; cdr3_length: 14; clone_size: -; j_call: TRBJ2-1; v_call: TRBV27; cdr3_aa: CASMRGGSPNEQFF; cdr3_nt: TGTGCCAGCATGCGCGGGGGGAGCCCCAATGAGCAGTTCTTC
d_call: -; cdr3_length: 13; clone_size: -; j_call: TRBJ1-1; v_call: TRBV6-1; cdr3_aa: CASSELEGTEAFF; cdr3_nt: TGTGCCAGCAGTGAATTAGAGGGAACTGAAGCTTTCTTT
d_call: -; cdr3_length: 13; clone_size: -; j_call: TRBJ1-2; v_call: TRBV13; cdr3_aa: CASSLRGSYGYTF; cdr3_nt: TGTGCCAGCAGCTTGCGGGGTAGCTATGGCTACACCTTC
d_call: TRBD1; cdr3_length: 14; clone_size: -; j_call: TRBJ2-3; v_call: TRBV29-1; cdr3_aa: CSVPGTGRADTQYF; cdr3_nt: TGCAGCGTCCCCGGGACAGGGAGGGCAGATACGCAGTATTTT
d_call: -; cdr3_length: 15; clone_size: -; j_call: TRBJ1-1; v_call: TRBV18; cdr3_aa: CASSPRKGGDAEAFF; cdr3_nt: TGTGCCAGCTCACCGCGTAAGGGAGGGGACGCTGAAGCTTTCTTT
d_call: -; cdr3_length: 13; clone_size: -; j_call: TRBJ2-3; v_call: TRBV6-1; cdr3_aa: CASIPVHTDTQYF; cdr3_nt: TGTGCCAGCATTCCGGTTCACACAGATACGCAGTATTTT
d_call: TRBD1; cdr3_length: 17; clone_size: -; j_call: TRBJ1-3; v_call: TRBV28; cdr3_aa: CASSFLTGAYSGNTIYF; cdr3_nt: TGTGCCAGCAGTTTTTTGACAGGGGCCTACTCTGGAAACACCATATATTTT
d_call: -; cdr3_length: 12; clone_size: -; j_call: TRBJ2-1; v_call: TRBV29-1; cdr3_aa: CSARAGPREQFF; cdr3_nt: TGCAGCGCTCGAGCGGGTCCACGGGAGCAGTTCTTC
d_call: TRBD2; cdr3_length: 17; clone_size: -; j_call: TRBJ2-3; v_call: TRBV9; cdr3_aa: CASSVDVGGSFRDTQYF; cdr3_nt: TGTGCCAGCAGCGTAGACGTTGGCGGGAGCTTTAGAGATACGCAGTATTTT
d_call: TRBD2; cdr3_length: 16; clone_size: -; j_call: TRBJ2-6; v_call: TRBV28; cdr3_aa: CASTPAGLSGANVLTF; cdr3_nt: TGTGCCAGCACCCCAGCGGGACTCTCTGGGGCCAACGTCCTGACTTTC
d_call: -; cdr3_length: 13; clone_size: -; j_call: TRBJ1-2; v_call: TRBV29-1; cdr3_aa: CSVESTAISGYTF; cdr3_nt: TGCAGCGTTGAATCCACGGCGATCTCAGGCTACACCTTC
d_call: -; cdr3_length: 13; clone_size: -; j_call: TRBJ1-4; v_call: TRBV2; cdr3_aa: CASRQGGGEKLFF; cdr3_nt: TGTGCCAGCAGGCAGGGTGGTGGTGAAAAACTGTTTTTT
d_call: -; cdr3_length: 13; clone_size: -; j_call: TRBJ1-2; v_call: TRBV5-4; cdr3_aa: CASSLADIAGYTF; cdr3_nt: TGTGCCAGCAGCTTGGCCGACATAGCTGGCTACACCTTC
d_call: TRBD1; cdr3_length: 16; clone_size: -; j_call: TRBJ1-5; v_call: TRBV28; cdr3_aa: CASDLWGQGANQPQHF; cdr3_nt: TGTGCCAGCGATCTTTGGGGGCAGGGGGCAAATCAGCCCCAGCATTTT
d_call: -; cdr3_length: 13; clone_size: -; j_call: TRBJ1-5; v_call: TRBV19; cdr3_aa: CASSGGSGQPQHF; cdr3_nt: TGTGCCAGTAGTGGGGGCTCCGGTCAGCCCCAGCATTTT
d_call: TRBD1; cdr3_length: 16; clone_size: -; j_call: TRBJ1-4; v_call: TRBV6-6; cdr3_aa: CASSTGQGTTNEKLFF; cdr3_nt: TGTGCCAGCAGTACCGGACAGGGGACGACTAATGAAAAACTGTTTTTT
d_call: TRBD1; cdr3_length: 14; clone_size: -; j_call: TRBJ2-1; v_call: TRBV27; cdr3_aa: CASRRQGALNEQFF; cdr3_nt: TGTGCCAGCAGGCGACAGGGCGCTCTAAATGAGCAGTTCTTC
d_call: TRBD1; cdr3_length: 15; clone_size: -; j_call: TRBJ1-3; v_call: TRBV5-1; cdr3_aa: CASSLDRGQGNTIYF; cdr3_nt: TGCGCCAGCAGCTTGGATAGGGGGCAGGGAAACACCATATATTTT
d_call: -; cdr3_length: 14; clone_size: -; j_call: TRBJ1-4; v_call: TRBV5-5; cdr3_aa: CASSKNGANEKLFF; cdr3_nt: TGTGCCAGCAGTAAAAACGGAGCTAATGAAAAACTGTTTTTT
d_call: -; cdr3_length: 15; clone_size: -; j_call: TRBJ2-1; v_call: TRBV6-4; cdr3_aa: CASSEMAGLQDEQFF; cdr3_nt: TGTGCCAGCAGTGAGATGGCGGGCCTTCAGGATGAGCAGTTCTTC
d_call: TRBD2; cdr3_length: 13; clone_size: few; j_call: TRBJ2-5; v_call: TRBV30; cdr3_aa: CAWVAGGQETQYF; cdr3_nt: TGTGCCTGGGTAGCGGGAGGACAAGAGACCCAGTACTTC
d_call: -; cdr3_length: 13; clone_size: -; j_call: TRBJ2-1; v_call: TRBV19; cdr3_aa: CASSIARYNEQFF; cdr3_nt: TGTGCCAGTAGTATAGCGCGATACAATGAGCAGTTCTTC
d_call: -; cdr3_length: 15; clone_size: -; j_call: TRBJ1-5; v_call: TRBV19; cdr3_aa: CASSRAKADNQPQHF; cdr3_nt: TGTGCCAGTAGTAGGGCGAAAGCGGACAATCAGCCCCAGCATTTT
d_call: -; cdr3_length: 14; clone_size: -; j_call: TRBJ1-5; v_call: TRBV6-1; cdr3_aa: CASSEAQGHQPQHF; cdr3_nt: TGTGCCAGCAGTGAGGCACAGGGACATCAGCCCCAGCATTTT